This T cell receptor (beta chain) is drawn from a study of T cells in Graves' hyperthyroidism and ophthalmopathy. Amplification targeted TCR beta CDR3 regions from RNA transcripts. When the TCR CDR3 underwent first-round RT-PCR, the HTBI primer set was used. TCRdb re-analysed the multiplex PCR reads in MiXCR, keeping a single row per CDR3 protein. Of roughly 700,000 distinct CDR3 sequences listed, roughly a sixth are singletons. The CDR3 covers 13 residues. Trimming stripped 5 bases from V and 6 bases from J, with 11 bases between. This clonotype has a count of ten or more. The TCR originated in a man aged 50 to 59 with Graves' hyperthyroidism. The chain has TRBV12-3 or TRBV12-4 and TRBJ1-5, with a possible D match to TRBD1 (6 bases). The sample consisted of blood. CDR3 in amino acids: CASSTGFFQPQHF. The CDR3 bases are TGTGCCAGCAGTACAGGGTTTTTTCAGCCCCAGCATTTT.